What follows are 28 T cell receptor beta chains derived from one specimen sequenced in a study of T cell repertoires in cytomegalovirus infection (dated by TCRdb to between 2018 and 2020). Sequencing instrument: Illumina HiSeq 1500. The raw public reads went through TCRdb reprocessing: fastp at Q25, MiXCR clone calling, in-frame beta chains kept. Rows are combined by CDR3 protein, so each entry shows the most common genes and DNA. This sample comprises about 55,000 distinct CDR3 sequences, 15% to 25% of them detected only once. The ten biggest clones cover 64% of the sample. These receptors' targets are unknown. The sample's treatment or condition label is to be understood as: in vitro stimulation with specific CMV peptide epitopes to enrich CMV-specific T cells. Source: CD8+ T cells from cultured PBMCs, taken from culture after CMV antigen stimulation. These TCRs come from a human donor in good health (CMV status not recorded). Some clones in this sample may be carry-over from other donors' samples.

This chain uses TRBV6-5 with TRBJ1-5, with TRBD1 identical over 8 bases. The germline CDR1 and CDR2 sequences are MNHEY and SVGAGI. The CDR3 length is 16 residues. After removal of 6 bases from V and 7 bases from J, the junction contained 14 bases not matched to a gene. CDR3 in amino acids: CASRSVQGAIGQPQHF. The CDR3 DNA follows: TGTGCCAGCAGGTCCGTGCAGGGGGCGATTGGACAGCCCCAGCATTTT.

CDR3 nucleotide sequence: TGTGCCAGCAGTTACTCGAGTGGGCAGGGCGGAGAGACCCAGTACTTC. It translates to CASSYSSGQGGETQYF. The gene calls are TRBV6-2 or TRBV6-3 and TRBJ2-5, with D perhaps matching TRBD1 (5 bases). Germline-derived CDR1 and CDR2 are MNHEY and SVGEGT. V was trimmed by 0 bases and J by 4 bases, leaving 15 bases between them. This CDR3 contains 16 residues.

This clonotype was seen a few times. The chain combines TRBV7-2 with TRBJ1-3; unclear D gene. V dropped 2 bases and J dropped 2 bases, with 10 bases sitting between them. Germline V gives CDR1 SGHTA, CDR2 FQGNSA. This CDR3 comprises 15 residues. The CDR3 bases are TGTGCCAGCAGCTTAACCCCGGGTGCTGGAAACACCATATATTTT. It is translated as CASSLTPGAGNTIYF.

The genes are TRBV14 and TRBJ2-7; D perhaps matches TRBD1 (5 bases). V lost 4 bases to trimming and J lost 9 bases, with 16 bases between them. Germline V gene lookup returns CDR1 SGHDN and CDR2 FVKESK. The CDR3 extends over 13 amino acids. CDR3 coding DNA: TGTGCCAGCAGCCTCGGACACATCACGGGGCAGTACTTC. This sequence encodes CASSLGHITGQYF.

The sample holds a few counts of this clonotype. The chain links TRBV11-2 to TRBJ2-1; 7 nucleotides match TRBD1. With 1 base clipped from V and 5 bases from J, the junction kept 5 bases outside the gene matches. The CDR3 length is 15 residues. Germline V gene lookup returns CDR1 SGHAT and CDR2 FQNNGV. The CDR3 is CASSLAPQGDNEQFF. For the CDR3, the DNA is TGTGCCAGCAGCTTAGCTCCCCAGGGGGACAATGAGCAGTTCTTC.

CDR3 nucleotides: TGTGCCAGCAGCTCAGGCCCGGGGACAGACTACGAGCAGTACTTC. Translation: CASSSGPGTDYEQYF. The rearrangement uses TRBV7-6 and TRBJ2-7; 7 bases are a match to TRBD1. Germline V gene data show CDR1 as SGHVS and CDR2 as FNYEAQ. V was clipped by 4 bases and J by 3 bases; unmatched bases: 9. The CDR3 is 15 amino acids.

The rearrangement uses TRBV7-6 and TRBJ2-3, with TRBD2 matching over 10 bases. The junction had 7 bases not matched to a gene; V was cut back by 5 bases and J by 5 bases. The CDR3 has 15 amino acids. From germline, CDR1 is SGHVS and CDR2 FNYEAQ. CDR3 residues: CASSLSGGAGDTQYF. CDR3 bases: TGTGCCAGCAGCCTAAGCGGGGGGGCCGGAGATACGCAGTATTTT.

The chain employs TRBV12-3 or TRBV12-4 and TRBJ2-7, with 10 bases fitting TRBD2. The length of the CDR3 is 15 residues. V lost 5 bases to trimming and J lost 5 bases; unmatched junction nucleotides: 9. The CDR3 sequence is CASSPRTSGRNEQYF. In DNA, the CDR3 is TGTGCCAGCAGTCCCCGGACTAGCGGCCGGAACGAGCAGTACTTC.

This chain connects TRBV7-2 to TRBJ1-5; D not resolved. The germline CDR1 and CDR2 sequences are SGHTA and FQGNSA. The CDR3 is made up of 14 amino acids. The V end lost 2 bases, the J end lost 4 bases, and 9 bases lay between the germline ends. The CDR3 DNA reads TGTGCCAGCAGCTTATCAGGTCCTAATCAGCCCCAGCATTTT. Its protein product is CASSLSGPNQPQHF. Full variable domain (remainder filled in from reference TRBV7-2 and TRBJ1-5): GAGVSQSPSNKVTEKGKDVELRCDPISGHTALYWYRQSLGQGLEFLIYFQGNSAPDKSGLPSDRFSAERTGGSVSTLTIQRTQQEDSAVYLCASSLSGPNQPQHFGDGTRLSIL.

The sample holds a few counts of this clonotype. In nucleotides, the CDR3 is TGTGCCAGCAGCCTCGAACTCGGCACCGGGGAGCTGTTTTTT. It is translated as CASSLELGTGELFF. This sequence joins TRBV7-6 and TRBJ2-2; D gene ambiguous. Germline lookup yields CDR1 SGHVS and CDR2 FNYEAQ. The ends were cut back, 5 bases at V and 4 bases at J, with 11 bases in the middle. This CDR3 has 14 amino acids.

V and J are TRBV7-3 and TRBJ2-5; 8 nucleotides line up with TRBD1. J lost 2 bases, V lost 3 bases, and 11 bases had no gene match. CDR1 is SGHTA and CDR2 is FQGTGA in the germline V gene. CDR3 length equals 17 residues. The CDR3 reads CASSFHSDRDIQETQYF. The CDR3 DNA follows: TGTGCCAGCAGCTTCCACTCGGACAGGGATATTCAAGAGACCCAGTACTTC.

This chain connects TRBV9 to TRBJ2-2; the D is unclear. The CDR3 runs 15 residues. From germline, CDR1 is SGDLS and CDR2 YYNGEE. Trimming took off 0 bases at V and 4 bases at J, with 10 bases between the two ends. In DNA form, the CDR3 reads TGTGCCAGCAGCGTAGCTACCCTAGGCACCGGGGAGCTGTTTTTT. It is translated as CASSVATLGTGELFF. The full variable domain, completed using reference TRBV9 and TRBJ2-2, is DSGVTQTPKHLITATGQRVTLRCSPRSGDLSVYWYQQSLDQGLQFLIQYYNGEERAKGNILERFSAQQFPDLHSELNLSSLELGDSALYFCASSVATLGTGELFFGEGSRLTVL.

This chain uses TRBV7-9 with TRBJ1-1; 8 positions agree with TRBD1. The germline V gene encodes CDR1 SEHNR and CDR2 FQNEAQ (reference sequence). Trimming removed 4 bases from V and 2 bases from J; junction bases left unmatched: 15. The CDR3 spans 18 residues. CDR3 amino acids: CASSSKQGEVLGNTEAFF. The CDR3 DNA reads TGTGCCAGCAGCTCGAAACAGGGGGAGGTACTGGGAAACACTGAAGCTTTCTTT. Complete variable domain (other parts from reference TRBV7-9 and TRBJ1-1): DTGVSQNPRHKITKRGQNVTFRCDPISEHNRLYWYRQTLGQGPEFLTYFQNEAQLEKSRLLSDRFSAERPKGSFSTLEIQRTEQGDSAMYLCASSSKQGEVLGNTEAFFGQGTRLTVV.

Comments on this clonotype: A much larger clone lies one base from this, so it may be a read error. This sequence joins TRBV7-4 and TRBJ2-7; D is uncertain. This CDR3 comprises 12 residues. In germline, CDR1 is SGHVT, CDR2 SQSDAQ. V was trimmed by 0 bases and J by 2 bases, leaving 2 bases between them. Written as DNA, the CDR3 is TGTGCCAGCAGCTTAGCGACCTACGAGCAGTACTTC. Protein sequence: CASSLATYEQYF.

This clonotype came up many times. The CDR3 DNA reads TGTGCCAGCAGTCCACAGCTTTCGAACTATAATTCACCCCTCCACTTT. It specifies CASSPQLSNYNSPLHF. The rearrangement uses TRBV7-6 and TRBJ1-6; unclear D gene. Germline assignment: CDR1 SGHVS and CDR2 FNYEAQ. Between the trimmed V and J ends, which lost 6 bases and 3 bases, there was a span of 15 bases. There are 16 residues in the CDR3.

This clonotype was detected only a few times. The V and J genes are TRBV7-2 and TRBJ1-1; TRBD1 agrees at 7 bases. The V and J ends lost 4 bases and 1 base, in that order; junction bases with no gene match: 6. This CDR3 comprises 15 residues. Germline CDR1 reads SGHTA; CDR2 reads FQGNSA. CDR3 sequence (DNA): TGTGCCAGCAGCTCACCCGGGACAGCGAACACTGAAGCTTTCTTT. Encoded protein: CASSSPGTANTEAFF.

The J gene is TRBJ2-1, the V gene TRBV11-3; D tentatively reads TRBD1 or TRBD2 (5 bases each). Trimming removed 5 bases from V and 9 bases from J, with 20 bases in between. Germline CDR1 SGHNT, CDR2 YENEEA. This CDR3 has 15 residues. In DNA, the CDR3 is TGTGCCAGCAGCGGAACGGGACCCCTGAAGAGTGAGCAGTTCTTC. Protein: CASSGTGPLKSEQFF.

This clonotype was seen only a few times. J is TRBJ2-5 and V is TRBV7-2; 9 bases align to TRBD2. Germline CDR1 is SGHTA and CDR2 is FQGNSA. With V trimmed by 4 bases and J by 3 bases, 6 bases remained unmatched. The CDR3 is 15 amino acids. CDR3 coding DNA: TGTGCCAGCAGCTCTCAATTAGCGGGGGAAGAGACCCAGTACTTC. Translating gives CASSSQLAGEETQYF.

This clonotype was counted only a few times. This rearrangement joins TRBV7-8 to TRBJ1-1; D ambiguous. CDR3 length equals 13 residues. Germline V gene sequence: CDR1 SGHVS, CDR2 FQNEAQ. V was clipped by 1 base and J by 0 bases, with 3 bases between them. CDR3 in amino acids: CASSLVLNTEAFF. For the CDR3, the DNA is TGTGCCAGCAGCTTAGTCCTGAACACTGAAGCTTTCTTT.

This clonotype was detected a few times. The chain is built from TRBV30 and TRBJ1-1; perhaps TRBD1 as D (5 bases). The CDR3 has 14 residues. With 5 bases removed from V and 4 bases from J, the gap between germline ends came to 17 bases. Germline values: CDR1 GTSNPN, CDR2 SVGIG (reference sequence). The CDR3 DNA sequence: TGTGCCTGGGCCACTGGAAGGGGAGTCACTGAAGCTTTCTTT. Translating gives CAWATGRGVTEAFF.

The chain combines TRBV7-8 with TRBJ2-3; a possible D gene is TRBD1 (5 bases). Germline V gene sequence: CDR1 SGHVS, CDR2 FQNEAQ. V was pared by 5 bases and J by 5 bases, with 20 bases between. The CDR3 covers 16 residues. The CDR3 nucleotides read TGTGCCAGCAGCACCCTACAGGAACCGCTGGAAGATACGCAGTATTTT. Encoded protein: CASSTLQEPLEDTQYF.

The V gene is TRBV27, the J gene TRBJ2-3, with D tentatively TRBD2 (5 bases). This CDR3 contains 16 residues. Germline CDR1 is MNHEY and CDR2 is SMNVEV (reference sequence). V was pared by 3 bases and J by 2 bases, with 15 bases between. The CDR3 DNA is TGTGCCAGCAGTTTTGAGGGCCGGCTGAACACAGATACGCAGTATTTT. As protein: CASSFEGRLNTDTQYF.

This chain links TRBV7-2 with TRBJ2-7; D remains unclear. The CDR3 spans 12 residues. Germline loops: CDR1 SGHTA, CDR2 FQGNSA. V was pared by 1 base and J by 3 bases, with 4 bases between. The CDR3 nucleotides read TGTGCCAGCAGCTTAGTCGTCTACGAGCAGTACTTC. It specifies CASSLVVYEQYF.

Turning to this clonotype: The final CDR3 position lacks the conserved phenylalanine or tryptophan, pointing to a likely read error. The limits of the CDR3 on the DNA are not certain, so only TCRdb's listed CDR3 is given. This chain connects TRBV5-6 to TRBJ2-6; TRBD1 is the table's D call and was not checked against the DNA. 8 amino acids form the CDR3, both terminal residues included. Germline loops: CDR1 SGHDT, CDR2 YYEEEE. The CDR3 sequence: CASSSRGG.

The J gene is TRBJ2-3, the V gene TRBV2; D possibly corresponds to TRBD1 (6 bases). The CDR3 is made up of 13 amino acids. V dropped 6 bases and J dropped 2 bases, with 9 bases sitting between them. Per germline, CDR1 SNHLY and CDR2 FYNNEI. CDR3 sequence reads: CASRGGYTDTQYF. The DNA of the CDR3 is TGTGCCAGCAGAGGGGGATACACAGATACGCAGTATTTT.

The chain links TRBV12-3 or TRBV12-4 to TRBJ1-3; D is unresolved. This CDR3 spans 12 amino acids. V was pared by 10 bases and J by 0 bases, with 7 bases between. The CDR3 here is CATDDSGNTIYF. As DNA, the CDR3 is TGTGCCACTGATGACTCTGGAAACACCATATATTTT.

This clonotype was seen only a few times. The genes are TRBV7-2 and TRBJ2-7, with 10 bases aligning to TRBD2. Germline CDR1 and CDR2: SGHTA and FQGNSA. This CDR3 has 14 amino acids. J gave up 5 bases and V 6 bases, and 7 bases lay outside the gene matches. The chain's CDR3 is CASRIAGGRHEQYF. The CDR3 nucleotides are TGTGCCAGCAGGATAGCGGGGGGTCGACACGAGCAGTACTTC.

This clonotype was seen only a few times. V usage is TRBV5-5 and J usage is TRBJ2-1; D call uncertain. The germline V and J ends were trimmed by 1 base and 9 bases, with 8 bases remaining between them. The CDR3 extends over 12 amino acids. Germline CDR1 SGHKS, CDR2 YYEKEE (reference sequence). The CDR3 reads CASSLTNREQFF. CDR3 sequence (DNA): TGTGCCAGCAGCTTGACGAACCGTGAGCAGTTCTTC.